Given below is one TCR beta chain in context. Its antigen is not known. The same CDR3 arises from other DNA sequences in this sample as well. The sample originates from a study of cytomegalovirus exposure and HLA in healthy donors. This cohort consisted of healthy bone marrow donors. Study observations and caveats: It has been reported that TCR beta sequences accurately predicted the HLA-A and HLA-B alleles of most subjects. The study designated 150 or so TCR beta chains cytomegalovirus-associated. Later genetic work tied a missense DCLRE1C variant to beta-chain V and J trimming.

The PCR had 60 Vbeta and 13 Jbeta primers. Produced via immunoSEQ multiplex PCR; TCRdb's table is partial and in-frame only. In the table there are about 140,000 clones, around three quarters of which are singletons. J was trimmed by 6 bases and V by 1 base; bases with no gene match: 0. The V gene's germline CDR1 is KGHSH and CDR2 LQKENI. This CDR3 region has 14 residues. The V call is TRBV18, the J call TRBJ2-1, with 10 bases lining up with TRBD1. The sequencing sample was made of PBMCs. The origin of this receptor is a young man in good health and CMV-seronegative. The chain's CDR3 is CASSPRTGGNEQFF. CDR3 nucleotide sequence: TGTGCCAGCTCACCACGGACAGGGGGCAATGAGCAGTTCTTC.